The TCR beta chain under discussion was sequenced for a study of blood T cells in healthy people across ages. The second PCR ran about 6 to 12 cycles with a sample-barcoded 5' primer and J-beta primers. Every sample produced at least 3 million CDR3-containing paired-end reads. TCRdb reprocessed the 5' RACE reads with MiXCR, giving one entry per CDR3 protein. Of approximately 760,000 distinct CDR3 sequences listed, 20% to 25% are singletons. V was pared by 1 base and J by 3 bases, with 6 bases between. The germline V gene encodes CDR1 LGHNA and CDR2 YSLEER. There are 14 residues in the CDR3. The sample holds a few counts of this clonotype. The same data also contributed to another study, on T cells of mothers and their children. As that report states: A slight, non-significant increase in overlap was found for related mother-child pairs relative to unrelated pairs.

The J gene is TRBJ1-4, the V gene TRBV4-3; no definite D call. The clonotype was recovered from a boy aged 5 to 17 in good health. Sample: blood. CDR3 in amino acids: CASSQGAANEKLFF. DNA of the CDR3: TGCGCCAGCAGCCAAGGGGCGGCTAATGAAAAACTGTTTTTT.